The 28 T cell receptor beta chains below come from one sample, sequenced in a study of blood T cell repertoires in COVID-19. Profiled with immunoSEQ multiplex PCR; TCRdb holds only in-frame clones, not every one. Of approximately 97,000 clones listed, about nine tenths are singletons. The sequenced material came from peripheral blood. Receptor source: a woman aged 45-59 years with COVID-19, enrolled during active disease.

The CDR3, as DNA: TGTGCCAGCAGTTACGGGACTAGTTCGACCTACGAGCAGTACTTC. Its protein is CASSYGTSSTYEQYF. J is TRBJ2-7 and V is TRBV6-5; 8 bases line up with TRBD2. Trimming took 2 bases from V and 2 from J; bases not matched to a gene: 5. The CDR3 runs 15 residues. CDR1 MNHEY and CDR2 SVGAGI come from the germline V gene.

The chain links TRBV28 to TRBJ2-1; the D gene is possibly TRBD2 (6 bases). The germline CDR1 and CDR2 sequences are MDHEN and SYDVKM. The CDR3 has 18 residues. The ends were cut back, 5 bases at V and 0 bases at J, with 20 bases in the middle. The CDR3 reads CASSIWLEGQSSYNEQFF. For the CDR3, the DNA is TGTGCCAGCAGTATTTGGTTGGAGGGGCAGAGCTCCTACAATGAGCAGTTCTTC.

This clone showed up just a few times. The CDR3: CASSRRTGGDGYTF. In nucleotides, the CDR3 is TGTGCCAGCAGCCGGCGGACAGGGGGCGATGGCTACACCTTC. This chain links TRBV3-1 (or the pseudogene TRBV3-2) with TRBJ1-2; TRBD1 agrees at 11 bases. Germline V CDR1 and CDR2: LGHDT, YNNKEL (reference sequence). V gave up 4 bases and J gave up 6 bases; unmatched junction bases: 4. The CDR3 is made up of 14 amino acids.

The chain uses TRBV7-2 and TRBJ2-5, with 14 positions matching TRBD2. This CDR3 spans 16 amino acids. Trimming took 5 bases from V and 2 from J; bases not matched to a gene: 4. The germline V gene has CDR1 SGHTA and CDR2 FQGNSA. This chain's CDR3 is CASSPGLAGGQETQYF. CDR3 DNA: TGTGCCAGCAGCCCCGGACTAGCGGGGGGTCAAGAGACCCAGTACTTC. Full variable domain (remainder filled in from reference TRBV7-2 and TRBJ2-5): GAGVSQSPSNKVTEKGKDVELRCDPISGHTALYWYRQSLGQGLEFLIYFQGNSAPDKSGLPSDRFSAERTGGSVSTLTIQRTQQEDSAVYLCASSPGLAGGQETQYFGPGTRLLVL.

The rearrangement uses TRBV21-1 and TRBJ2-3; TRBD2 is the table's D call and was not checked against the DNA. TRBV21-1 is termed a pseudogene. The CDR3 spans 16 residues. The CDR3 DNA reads TGTGCCAGCAGCAAAGGTACTAGCGGTTTACCAGATACGCAGTATTTT. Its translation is CASSKGTSGLPDTQYF.

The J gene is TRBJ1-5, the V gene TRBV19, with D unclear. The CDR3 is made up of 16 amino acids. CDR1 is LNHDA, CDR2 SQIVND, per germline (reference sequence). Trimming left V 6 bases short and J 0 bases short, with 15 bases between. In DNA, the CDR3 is TGTGCCAGTAGGGATACAGAATTACTTAGCAATCAGCCCCAGCATTTT. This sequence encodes CASRDTELLSNQPQHF.

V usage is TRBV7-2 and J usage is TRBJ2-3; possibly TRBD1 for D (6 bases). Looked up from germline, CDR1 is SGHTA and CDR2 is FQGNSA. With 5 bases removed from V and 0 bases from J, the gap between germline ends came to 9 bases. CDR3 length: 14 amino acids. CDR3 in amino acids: CASSLDRSTDTQYF. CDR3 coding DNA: TGTGCCAGCAGCCTAGACAGGAGCACAGATACGCAGTATTTT.

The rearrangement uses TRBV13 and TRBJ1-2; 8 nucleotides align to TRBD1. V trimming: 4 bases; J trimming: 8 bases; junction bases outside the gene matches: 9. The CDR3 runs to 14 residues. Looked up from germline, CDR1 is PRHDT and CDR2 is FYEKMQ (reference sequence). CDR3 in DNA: TGTGCCAGCAGCTCGTCACAGGGGGTAAAAGGCTACACCTTC. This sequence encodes CASSSSQGVKGYTF.

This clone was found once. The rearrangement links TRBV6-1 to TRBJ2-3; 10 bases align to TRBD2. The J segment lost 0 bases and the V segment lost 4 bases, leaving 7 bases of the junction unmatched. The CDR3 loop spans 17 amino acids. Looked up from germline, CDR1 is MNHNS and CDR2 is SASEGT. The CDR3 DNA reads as TGTGCCAGCAGTGGGCTTATACTAGCGGGGAGCACAGATACGCAGTATTTT. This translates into CASSGLILAGSTDTQYF.

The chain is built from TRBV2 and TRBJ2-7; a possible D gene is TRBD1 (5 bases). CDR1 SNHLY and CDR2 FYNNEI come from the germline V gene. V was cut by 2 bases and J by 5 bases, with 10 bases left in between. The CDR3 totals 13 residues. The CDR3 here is CASSERLGHEQYF. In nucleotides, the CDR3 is TGTGCCAGCAGTGAAAGGTTGGGGCACGAGCAGTACTTC.

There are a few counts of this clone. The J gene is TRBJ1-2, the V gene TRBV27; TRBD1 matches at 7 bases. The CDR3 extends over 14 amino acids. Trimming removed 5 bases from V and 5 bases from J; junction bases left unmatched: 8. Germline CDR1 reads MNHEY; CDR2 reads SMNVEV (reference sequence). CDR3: CASSRQGDRYGYTF. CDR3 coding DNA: TGTGCCAGCAGTCGACAGGGCGACAGGTATGGCTACACCTTC.

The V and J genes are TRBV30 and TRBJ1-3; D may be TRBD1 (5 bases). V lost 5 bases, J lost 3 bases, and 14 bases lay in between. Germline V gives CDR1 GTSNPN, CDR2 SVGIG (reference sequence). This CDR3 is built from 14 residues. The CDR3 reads CAWLGAPGGNTIYF. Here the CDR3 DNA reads TGTGCCTGGCTAGGGGCTCCGGGTGGAAACACCATATATTTT.

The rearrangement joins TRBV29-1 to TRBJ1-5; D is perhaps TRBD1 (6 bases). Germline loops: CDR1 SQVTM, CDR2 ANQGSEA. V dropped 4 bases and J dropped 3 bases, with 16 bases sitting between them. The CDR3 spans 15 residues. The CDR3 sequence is CSVGDSQGNNQPQHF. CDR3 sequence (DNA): TGCAGCGTTGGGGATTCTCAGGGGAACAATCAGCCCCAGCATTTT. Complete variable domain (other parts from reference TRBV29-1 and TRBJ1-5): SAVISQKPSRDICQRGTSLTIQCQVDSQVTMMFWYRQQPGQSLTLIATANQGSEATYESGFVIDKFPISRPNLTFSTLTVSNMSPEDSSIYLCSVGDSQGNNQPQHFGDGTRLSIL.

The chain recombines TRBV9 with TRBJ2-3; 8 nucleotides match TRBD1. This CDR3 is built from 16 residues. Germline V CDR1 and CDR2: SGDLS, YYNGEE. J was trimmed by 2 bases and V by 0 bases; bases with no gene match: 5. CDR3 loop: CASSVARGQNTDTQYF. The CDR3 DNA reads TGTGCCAGCAGCGTAGCCAGGGGGCAGAACACAGATACGCAGTATTTT. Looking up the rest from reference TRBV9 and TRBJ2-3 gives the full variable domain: DSGVTQTPKHLITATGQRVTLRCSPRSGDLSVYWYQQSLDQGLQFLIQYYNGEERAKGNILERFSAQQFPDLHSELNLSSLELGDSALYFCASSVARGQNTDTQYFGPGTRLTVL.

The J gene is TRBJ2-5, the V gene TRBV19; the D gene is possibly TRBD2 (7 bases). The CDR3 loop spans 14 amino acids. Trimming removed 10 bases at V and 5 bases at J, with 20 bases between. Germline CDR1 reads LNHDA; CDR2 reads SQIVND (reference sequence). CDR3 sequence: CATIVGGAWETQYF. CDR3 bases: TGTGCCACCATTGTAGGGGGGGCCTGGGAGACCCAGTACTTC.

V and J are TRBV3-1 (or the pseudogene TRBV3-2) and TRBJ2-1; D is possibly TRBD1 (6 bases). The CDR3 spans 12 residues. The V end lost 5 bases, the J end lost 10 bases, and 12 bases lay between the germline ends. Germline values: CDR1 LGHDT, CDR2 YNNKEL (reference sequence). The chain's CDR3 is CASSTTGSEQFF. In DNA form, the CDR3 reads TGTGCCAGCAGCACAACAGGGAGCGAGCAGTTCTTC.

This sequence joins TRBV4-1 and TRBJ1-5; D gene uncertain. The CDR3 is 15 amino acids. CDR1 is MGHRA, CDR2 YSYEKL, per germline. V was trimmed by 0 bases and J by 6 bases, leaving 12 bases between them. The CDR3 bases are TGCGCCAGCAGCCAAGATGACGGGGTGGGTCAGCCCCAGCATTTT. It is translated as CASSQDDGVGQPQHF.

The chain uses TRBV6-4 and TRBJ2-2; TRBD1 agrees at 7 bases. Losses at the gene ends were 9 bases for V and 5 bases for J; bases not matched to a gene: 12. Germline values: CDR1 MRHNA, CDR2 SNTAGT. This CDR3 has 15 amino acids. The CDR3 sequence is CARTPRDRLTGELFF. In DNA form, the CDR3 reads TGTGCCAGGACGCCCCGGGACAGATTAACCGGGGAGCTGTTTTTT.

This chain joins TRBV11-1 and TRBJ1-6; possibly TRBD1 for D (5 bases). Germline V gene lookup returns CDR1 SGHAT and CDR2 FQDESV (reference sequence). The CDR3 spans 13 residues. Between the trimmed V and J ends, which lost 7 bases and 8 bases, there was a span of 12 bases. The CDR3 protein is CASTQGLHSPLHF. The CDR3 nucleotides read TGTGCCAGCACTCAGGGTCTTCATTCACCCCTCCACTTT.

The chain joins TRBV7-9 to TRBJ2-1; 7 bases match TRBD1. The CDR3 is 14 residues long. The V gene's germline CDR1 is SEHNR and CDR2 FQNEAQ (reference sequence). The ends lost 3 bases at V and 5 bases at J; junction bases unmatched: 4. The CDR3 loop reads CASSFRQGNNEQFF. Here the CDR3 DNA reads TGTGCCAGCAGCTTCCGACAGGGAAACAATGAGCAGTTCTTC.

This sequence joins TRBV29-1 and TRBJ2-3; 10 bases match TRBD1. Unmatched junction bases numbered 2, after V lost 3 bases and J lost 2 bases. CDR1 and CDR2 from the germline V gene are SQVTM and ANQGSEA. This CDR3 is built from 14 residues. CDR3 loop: CSVDDRGLTDTQYF. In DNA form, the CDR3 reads TGCAGCGTTGACGACAGGGGGCTCACAGATACGCAGTATTTT.

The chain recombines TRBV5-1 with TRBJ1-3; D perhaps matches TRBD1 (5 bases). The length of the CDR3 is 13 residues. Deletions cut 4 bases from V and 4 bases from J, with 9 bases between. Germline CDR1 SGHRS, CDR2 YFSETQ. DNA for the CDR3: TGCGCCAGCAGCACGGGACTCGGAAACACCATATATTTT. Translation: CASSTGLGNTIYF. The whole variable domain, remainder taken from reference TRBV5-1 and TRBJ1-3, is KAGVTQTPRYLIKTRGQQVTLSCSPISGHRSVSWYQQTPGQGLQFLFEYFSETQRNKGNFPGRFSGRQFSNSRSEMNVSTLELGDSALYLCASSTGLGNTIYFGEGSWLTVV.

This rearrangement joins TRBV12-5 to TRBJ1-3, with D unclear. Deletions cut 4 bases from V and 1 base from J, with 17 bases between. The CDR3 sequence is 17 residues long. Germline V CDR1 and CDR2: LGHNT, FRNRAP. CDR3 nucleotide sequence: TGTGCTAGTGGTTACTTTTCGAGCGGCCCATCTGGAAACACCATATATTTT. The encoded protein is CASGYFSSGPSGNTIYF.

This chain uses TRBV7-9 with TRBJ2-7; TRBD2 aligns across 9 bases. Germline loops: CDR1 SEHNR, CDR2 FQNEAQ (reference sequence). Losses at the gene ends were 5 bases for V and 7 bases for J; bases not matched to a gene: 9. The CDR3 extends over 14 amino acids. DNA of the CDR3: TGTGCCAGCAGCAACCTAGCGGGGATGGGGGAGCAGTACTTC. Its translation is CASSNLAGMGEQYF. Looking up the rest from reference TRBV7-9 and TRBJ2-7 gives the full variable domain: DTGVSQNPRHKITKRGQNVTFRCDPISEHNRLYWYRQTLGQGPEFLTYFQNEAQLEKSRLLSDRFSAERPKGSFSTLEIQRTEQGDSAMYLCASSNLAGMGEQYFGPGTRLTVT.

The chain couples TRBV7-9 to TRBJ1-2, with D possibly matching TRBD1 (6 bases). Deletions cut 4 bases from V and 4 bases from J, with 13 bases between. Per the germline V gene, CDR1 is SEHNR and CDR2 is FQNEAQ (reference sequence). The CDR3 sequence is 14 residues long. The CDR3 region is CASSSNTGIYGYTF. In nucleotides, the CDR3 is TGTGCCAGCAGCTCGAATACAGGGATCTATGGCTACACCTTC.

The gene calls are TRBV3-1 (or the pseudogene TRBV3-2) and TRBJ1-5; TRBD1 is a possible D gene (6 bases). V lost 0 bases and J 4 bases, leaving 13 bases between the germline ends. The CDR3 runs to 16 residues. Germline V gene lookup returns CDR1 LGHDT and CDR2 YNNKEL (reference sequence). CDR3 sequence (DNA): TGTGCCAGCAGCCAAGATGGTGGGACAAAAAATCAGCCCCAGCATTTT. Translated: CASSQDGGTKNQPQHF.

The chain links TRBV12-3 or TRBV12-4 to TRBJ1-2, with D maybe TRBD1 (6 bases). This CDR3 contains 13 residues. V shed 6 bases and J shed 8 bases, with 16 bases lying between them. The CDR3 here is CASRPEGVGGYTF. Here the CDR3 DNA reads TGTGCCAGCAGACCAGAGGGGGTCGGAGGCTACACCTTC.

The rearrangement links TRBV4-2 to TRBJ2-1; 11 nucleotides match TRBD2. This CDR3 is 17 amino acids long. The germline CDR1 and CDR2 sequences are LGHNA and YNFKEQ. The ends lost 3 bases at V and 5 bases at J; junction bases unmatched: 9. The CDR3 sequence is CASSQSTIAGGDNEQFF. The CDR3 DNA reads TGTGCCAGCAGCCAGAGTACGATAGCGGGGGGGGACAATGAGCAGTTCTTC.